One sample yielded the 5 T cell receptor beta chains listed below, sequenced in a study of human T cells and chemical hapten exposure. TCRdb used MiXCR to reprocess the 5' RACE reads, holding one entry per CDR3 protein. This table holds some 78,000 distinct CDR3 sequences, approximately 7.7% found once. Extraction of total RNA was performed on unfractionated whole blood. The receptor source for this set is a male donor in good health.

This clonotype appeared many times. CDR3 in amino acids: CSARAGPLNSPLHF. CDR3 DNA: TGCAGTGCTAGAGCAGGCCCACTGAATTCACCCCTCCACTTT. This chain joins TRBV20-1 and TRBJ1-6, with D unclear. The V gene lost 1 base and the J gene lost 7 bases, with 11 bases spanning the gap. Looked up from germline, CDR1 is DFQATT and CDR2 is SNEGSKA (reference sequence). This CDR3 region has 14 residues.

This clonotype was counted only a few times. CDR3 nucleotide sequence: TGTGCCAGCAGTTTATGGGGGCGGAACGAGCAGTACTTC. Its translation: CASSLWGRNEQYF. The J gene is TRBJ2-7, the V gene TRBV12-3 or TRBV12-4, with a weak D call TRBD1 (6 bases). Trimming stripped 2 bases from V and 5 bases from J, with 10 bases between. The CDR3 runs to 13 residues.

The chain carries TRBV6-5 and TRBJ1-1; D is unclear. This CDR3 region has 14 residues. With 6 bases removed from V and 1 base from J, the gap between germline ends came to 12 bases. The germline V gene has CDR1 MNHEY and CDR2 SVGAGI. The DNA of the CDR3 is TGTGCCAGCAGAGAAGCCGCAGCGAACACTGAAGCTTTCTTT. Amino acids: CASREAAANTEAFF.

The sample holds many counts of this clonotype. The V and J genes are TRBV27 and TRBJ1-4, with 10 bases lining up with TRBD1. The CDR3 is 14 residues long. V was pared by 3 bases and J by 7 bases, with 2 bases of the junction left unmatched. The germline gives CDR1 MNHEY, CDR2 SMNVEV (reference sequence). This CDR3 is CASSFGTGAEKLFF. CDR3 DNA: TGTGCCAGCAGTTTCGGGACAGGGGCTGAAAAACTGTTTTTT.

This clonotype was seen many times. The chain links TRBV2 to TRBJ1-1; D is unclear. The CDR3 length is 15 residues. Per the germline V gene, CDR1 is SNHLY and CDR2 is FYNNEI. V gave up 3 bases and J gave up 1 base, with 12 bases separating them. The CDR3 sequence is CASSDGWQRNTEAFF. The CDR3 DNA reads as TGTGCCAGCAGTGATGGTTGGCAGCGGAACACTGAAGCTTTCTTT.